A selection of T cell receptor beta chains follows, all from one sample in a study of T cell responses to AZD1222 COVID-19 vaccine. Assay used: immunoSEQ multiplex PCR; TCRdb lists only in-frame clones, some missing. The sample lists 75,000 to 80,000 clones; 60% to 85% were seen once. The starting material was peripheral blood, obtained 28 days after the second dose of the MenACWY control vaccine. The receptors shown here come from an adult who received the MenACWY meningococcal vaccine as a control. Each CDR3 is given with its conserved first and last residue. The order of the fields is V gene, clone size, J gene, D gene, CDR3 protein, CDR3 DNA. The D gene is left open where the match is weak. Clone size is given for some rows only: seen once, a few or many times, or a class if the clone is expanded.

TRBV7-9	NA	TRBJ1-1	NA	CASSAQGGTEAFF	TGTGCCAGCAGCGCCCAAGGGGGGACTGAAGCTTTCTTT
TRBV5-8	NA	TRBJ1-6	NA	CASSLRADSPLHF	TGTGCCAGCAGCTTGCGGGCGGATTCACCCCTCCACTTT
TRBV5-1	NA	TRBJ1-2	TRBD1	CASSLDSRSGGGYTF	TGCGCCAGCAGCTTGGACTCTCGGTCAGGGGGTGGCTACACCTTC
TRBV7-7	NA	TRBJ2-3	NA	CASSLSSTDTQYF	TGTGCTAGCAGCTTATCTAGCACAGATACGCAGTATTTT
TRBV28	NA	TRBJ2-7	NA	CASSLSGTFIRYF	TGTGCCAGCAGTTTGTCCGGGACATTTATACGGTACTTC
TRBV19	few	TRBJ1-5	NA	CASSILVGGNQPQHF	TGTGCCAGTAGTATCCTGGTGGGAGGCAATCAGCCCCAGCATTTT
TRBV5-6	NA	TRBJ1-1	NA	CASSPTGRDTEAFF	TGTGCCAGCAGCCCGACGGGGAGGGACACTGAAGCTTTCTTT
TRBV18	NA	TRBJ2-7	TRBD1	CASSPGTGGTREQYF	TGTGCCAGCTCACCAGGGACAGGGGGAACGCGGGAGCAGTACTTC
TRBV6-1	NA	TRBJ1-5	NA	CASSEHLGGNQPQHF	TGTGCCAGCAGTGAACATCTCGGGGGCAATCAGCCCCAGCATTTT
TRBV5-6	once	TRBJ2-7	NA	CASSYLRTREVYEQYF	TGTGCCAGCAGCTATTTGAGGACAAGGGAGGTCTACGAGCAGTACTTC
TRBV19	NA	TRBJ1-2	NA	CASSIFSTNYGYTF	TGTGCCAGTAGTATTTTCTCCACTAACTATGGCTACACCTTC
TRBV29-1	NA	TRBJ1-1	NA	CSVAAAPTTEAFF	TGCAGCGTTGCTGCCGCCCCGACCACTGAAGCTTTCTTT
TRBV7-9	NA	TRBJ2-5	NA	CASSPRGPETQYF	TGTGCCAGCAGCCCTCGAGGTCCGGAGACCCAGTACTTC
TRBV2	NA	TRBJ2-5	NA	CASSEAPYGGQETQYF	TGTGCCAGCAGTGAAGCGCCGTATGGTGGCCAAGAGACCCAGTACTTC
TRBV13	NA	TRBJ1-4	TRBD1	CASSYGTVENEKLFF	TGTGCCAGCAGCTACGGGACAGTAGAAAATGAAAAACTGTTTTTT
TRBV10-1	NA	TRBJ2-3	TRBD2	CASKGSGGGTDTQYF	TGCGCCAGCAAGGGTAGCGGGGGTGGCACAGATACGCAGTATTTT
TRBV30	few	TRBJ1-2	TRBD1	CAWRGQVYDYGYTF	TGTGCCTGGAGGGGACAGGTTTACGACTATGGCTACACCTTC
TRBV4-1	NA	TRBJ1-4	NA	CASSQEPSWKLFF	TGCGCCAGCAGCCAAGAACCCAGCTGGAAACTGTTTTTT
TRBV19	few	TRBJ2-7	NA	CASSPRRGGGAEQYF	TGTGCCAGTAGTCCACGTCGGGGAGGAGGAGCCGAGCAGTACTTC
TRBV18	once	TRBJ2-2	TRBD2	CASSPPGRGTGELFF	TGTGCCAGCTCACCCCCCGGGAGGGGCACCGGGGAGCTGTTTTTT
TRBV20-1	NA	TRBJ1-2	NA	CSARDRLFETF	TGCAGTGCTAGAGATCGGCTCTTTGAAACCTTC
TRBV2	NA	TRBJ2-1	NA	CASSEENEQFF	TGTGCCAGCAGTGAAGAGAATGAGCAGTTCTTC
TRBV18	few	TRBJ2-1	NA	CASSPVTNSRGEQFF	TGTGCCAGCTCACCAGTTACCAACTCACGGGGTGAGCAGTTCTTC
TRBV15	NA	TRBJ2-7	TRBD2	CATSRDRGSGYEQYF	TGTGCCACCAGCAGAGATCGAGGTAGCGGGTACGAGCAGTACTTC
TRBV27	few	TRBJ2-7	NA	CASSPSYRLVGEQYF	TGTGCCAGCTCCCCCTCCTACAGGTTGGTCGGTGAGCAGTACTTC
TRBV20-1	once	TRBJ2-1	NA	CSARGNNEQFF	TGCAGTGCTAGAGGCAACAATGAGCAGTTCTTC
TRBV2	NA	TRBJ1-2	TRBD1	CASSETGAAIGYTF	TGTGCCAGCAGTGAGACAGGGGCTGCTATAGGCTACACCTTC
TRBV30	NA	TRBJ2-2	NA	CAWSKGSAGELFF	TGTGCCTGGAGCAAGGGTTCAGCCGGGGAGCTGTTTTTT
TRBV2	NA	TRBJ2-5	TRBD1	CASSYQTGGAKETQYF	TGTGCCAGCAGTTATCAGACAGGGGGCGCGAAAGAGACCCAGTACTTC
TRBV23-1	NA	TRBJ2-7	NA	CASRRRGRYYEQYF	TGCGCCAGCAGGCGGCGGGGGCGGTACTACGAGCAGTACTTC
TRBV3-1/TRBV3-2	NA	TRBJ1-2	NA	CASSQGEGYYGYTF	TGTGCCAGCAGCCAAGGCGAGGGTTACTATGGCTACACCTTC
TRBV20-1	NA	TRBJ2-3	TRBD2	CSASAASGGTAAADTQYF	TGCAGTGCTAGTGCCGCTAGCGGGGGGACCGCGGCGGCGGATACGCAGTATTTT
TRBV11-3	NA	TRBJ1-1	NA	CASSLVPNTEAFF	TGTGCCAGCAGCTTAGTTCCGAACACTGAAGCTTTCTTT
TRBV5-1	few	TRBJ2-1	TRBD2	CASSQGLAGGFVPEQFF	TGCGCCAGCAGCCAGGGACTAGCGGGAGGATTTGTTCCTGAGCAGTTCTTC
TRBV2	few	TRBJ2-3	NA	CASRRADTQYF	TGTGCCAGCAGAAGGGCCGATACGCAGTATTTT
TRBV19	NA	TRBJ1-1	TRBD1	CASSRTGGWTEAFF	TGTGCCAGTAGTAGGACAGGGGGATGGACTGAAGCTTTCTTT
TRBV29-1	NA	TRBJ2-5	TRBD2	CSSSGRHNQETQYF	TGCAGCTCTAGCGGGAGGCACAACCAAGAGACCCAGTACTTC
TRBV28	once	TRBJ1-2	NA	CAISEASGYTF	TGTGCCATTTCGGAGGCGAGTGGCTACACCTTC
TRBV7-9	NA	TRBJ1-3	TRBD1	CASSFPGQGAGNTIYF	TGTGCCAGCAGCTTTCCGGGACAGGGAGCTGGAAACACCATATATTTT
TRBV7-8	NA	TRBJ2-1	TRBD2	CASSLVVGLSYNEQFF	TGTGCCAGCAGCTTAGTGGTGGGACTATCCTACAATGAGCAGTTCTTC
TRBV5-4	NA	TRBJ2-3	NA	CASSLGSLPDTQYF	TGTGCCAGCAGTTTGGGGTCTCTGCCAGATACGCAGTATTTT
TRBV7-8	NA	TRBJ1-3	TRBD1	CASSLDRVPRSIYF	TGTGCCAGCAGCTTGGACAGGGTGCCCCGTTCCATATATTTT
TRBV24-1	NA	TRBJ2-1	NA	CATSADIYNEQFF	TGTGCCACCAGTGCGGACATCTACAATGAGCAGTTCTTC
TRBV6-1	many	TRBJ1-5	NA	CAGAGRGNQPQHF	TGTGCCGGGGCGGGCAGGGGCAATCAGCCCCAGCATTTT
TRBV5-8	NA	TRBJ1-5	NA	CASTRDKVYQPQHF	TGTGCCAGCACCCGGGACAAAGTTTATCAGCCCCAGCATTTT
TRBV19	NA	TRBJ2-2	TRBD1	CASSKPDRARTGELFF	TGTGCCAGTAGTAAACCAGACAGGGCGAGAACCGGGGAGCTGTTTTTT
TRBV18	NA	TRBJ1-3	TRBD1	CASSPRQGAMDTIYF	TGTGCCAGCTCACCAAGACAGGGCGCCATGGACACCATATATTTT
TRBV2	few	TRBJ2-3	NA	CASSTTDTQYF	TGTGCCAGCAGTACGACAGATACGCAGTATTTT
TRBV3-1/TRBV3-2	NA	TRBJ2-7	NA	CASSQAGSSYEQYF	TGTGCCAGCAGCCAAGCCGGGAGCTCCTACGAGCAGTACTTC
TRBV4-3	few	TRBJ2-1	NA	CASSQDLGSINNEQFF	TGCGCCAGCAGCCAAGATTTGGGATCCATAAACAATGAGCAGTTCTTC
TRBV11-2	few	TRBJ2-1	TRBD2	CASSLAGELAGVEQFF	TGTGCCAGCAGCTTAGCGGGTGAACTAGCGGGAGTCGAGCAGTTCTTC
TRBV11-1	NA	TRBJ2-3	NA	CASSPTAGHISQYF	TGTGCCAGCAGCCCTACGGCGGGGCACATTTCGCAGTATTTT
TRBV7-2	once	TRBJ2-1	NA	CASSLLGQGGNEQFF	TGTGCCAGCAGTCTTCTGGGGCAGGGGGGGAATGAGCAGTTCTTC
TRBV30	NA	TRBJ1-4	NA	CAWSGQVNEKLFF	TGTGCCTGGAGTGGGCAGGTCAATGAAAAACTGTTTTTT
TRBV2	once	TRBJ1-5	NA	CASSYGGNDGQPQHF	TGTGCCAGCAGTTACGGAGGGAATGACGGTCAGCCCCAGCATTTT